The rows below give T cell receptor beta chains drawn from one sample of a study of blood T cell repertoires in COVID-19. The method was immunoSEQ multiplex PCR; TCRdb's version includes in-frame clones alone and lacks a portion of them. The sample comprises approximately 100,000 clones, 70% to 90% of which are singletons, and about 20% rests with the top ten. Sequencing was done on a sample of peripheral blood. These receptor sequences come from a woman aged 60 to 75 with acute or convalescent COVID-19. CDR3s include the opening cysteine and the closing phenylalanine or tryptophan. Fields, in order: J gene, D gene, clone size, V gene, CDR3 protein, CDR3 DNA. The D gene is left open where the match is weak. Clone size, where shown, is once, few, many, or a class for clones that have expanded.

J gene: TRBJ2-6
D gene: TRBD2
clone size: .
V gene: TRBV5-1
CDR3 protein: CASSMGLAGAYSLSGANVLTF
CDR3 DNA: TGCGCCAGCAGCATGGGACTAGCGGGGGCCTACAGCCTCTCTGGGGCCAACGTCCTGACTTTC

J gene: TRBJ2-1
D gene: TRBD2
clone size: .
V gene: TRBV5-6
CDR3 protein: CASSEFGGSPYNEQFF
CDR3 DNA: TGTGCCAGCAGTGAGTTTGGCGGGAGTCCCTACAATGAGCAGTTCTTC

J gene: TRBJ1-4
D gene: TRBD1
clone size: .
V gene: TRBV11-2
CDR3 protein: CASSLRTGWQTNEKLFF
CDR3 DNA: TGTGCCAGCAGCTTAAGGACAGGGTGGCAAACTAATGAAAAACTGTTTTTT

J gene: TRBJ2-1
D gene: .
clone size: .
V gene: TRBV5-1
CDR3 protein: CASSLQGDKQFF
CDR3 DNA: TGCGCCAGCAGCCTACAGGGTGATAAGCAGTTCTTC

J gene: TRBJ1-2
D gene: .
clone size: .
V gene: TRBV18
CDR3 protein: CASSPPRTFGIPYGYTF
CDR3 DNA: TGTGCCAGCTCACCACCCCGGACATTCGGTATCCCGTATGGCTACACCTTC

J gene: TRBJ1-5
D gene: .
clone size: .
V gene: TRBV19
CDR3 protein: CASISTELRNQPQHF
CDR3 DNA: TGTGCCAGTATATCGACAGAATTACGGAATCAGCCCCAGCATTTT

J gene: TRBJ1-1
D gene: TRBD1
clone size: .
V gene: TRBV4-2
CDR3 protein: CASSRTGGGTEAFF
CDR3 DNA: TGTGCCAGCAGCCGCACAGGGGGTGGGACTGAAGCTTTCTTT

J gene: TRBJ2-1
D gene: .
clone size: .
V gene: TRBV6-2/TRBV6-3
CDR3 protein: CASSWAGLNNEQFF
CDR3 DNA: TGTGCCAGCAGTTGGGCCGGACTCAACAATGAGCAGTTCTTC

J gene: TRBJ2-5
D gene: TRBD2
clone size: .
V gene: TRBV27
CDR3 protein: CASRQSGASGRASQETQYF
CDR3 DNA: TGTGCCAGCAGACAATCCGGGGCTAGCGGGAGGGCCTCTCAAGAGACCCAGTACTTC

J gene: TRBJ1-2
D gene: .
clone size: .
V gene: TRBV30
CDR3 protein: CAWSVLTESPHGYTF
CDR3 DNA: TGTGCCTGGAGTGTCCTGACAGAATCACCCCATGGCTACACCTTC

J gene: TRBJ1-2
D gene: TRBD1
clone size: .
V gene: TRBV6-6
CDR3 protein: CASRTTGVGGGYTF
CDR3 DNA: TGTGCCAGCAGGACGACAGGGGTCGGGGGAGGCTACACCTTC

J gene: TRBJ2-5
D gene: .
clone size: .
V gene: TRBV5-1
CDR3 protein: CASSSLVDTGRETQYF
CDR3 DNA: TGCGCCAGCAGCTCCTTAGTGGACACCGGTCGGGAGACCCAGTACTTC

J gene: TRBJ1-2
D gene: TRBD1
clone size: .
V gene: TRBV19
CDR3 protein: CASSPPSPGTALYGYTF
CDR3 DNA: TGTGCCAGTAGTCCGCCTTCTCCGGGGACAGCGCTCTATGGCTACACCTTC

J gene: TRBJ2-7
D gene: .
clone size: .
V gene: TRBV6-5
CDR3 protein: CASSMGTTYEQYF
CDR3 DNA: TGTGCCAGCAGTATGGGGACAACCTACGAGCAGTACTTC

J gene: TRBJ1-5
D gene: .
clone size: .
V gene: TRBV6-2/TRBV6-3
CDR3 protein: CASSSPGQPQHF
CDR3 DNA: TGTGCCAGCAGCAGCCCGGGACAGCCCCAGCATTTT

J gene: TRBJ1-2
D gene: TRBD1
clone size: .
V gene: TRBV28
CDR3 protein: CASSGTGTGVYGYTF
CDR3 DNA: TGTGCCAGCAGTGGCACCGGGACAGGAGTCTATGGCTACACCTTC

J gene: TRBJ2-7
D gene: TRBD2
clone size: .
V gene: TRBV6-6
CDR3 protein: CASSSGGGSYEQYF
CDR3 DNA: TGTGCCAGCAGTTCCGGGGGGGGGAGCTACGAGCAGTACTTC

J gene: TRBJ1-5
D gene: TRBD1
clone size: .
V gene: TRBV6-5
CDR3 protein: CASSQDRANQPQHF
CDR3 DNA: TGTGCCAGCAGTCAGGACAGGGCCAATCAGCCCCAGCATTTT

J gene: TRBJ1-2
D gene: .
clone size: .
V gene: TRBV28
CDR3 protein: CASSLSQSNYGYTF
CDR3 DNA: TGTGCCAGCAGTTTATCCCAGTCGAACTATGGCTACACCTTC

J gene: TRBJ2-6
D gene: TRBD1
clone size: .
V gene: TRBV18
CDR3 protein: CASSPTTGGTGANVLTF
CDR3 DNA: TGTGCCAGCTCACCTACGACAGGGGGGACTGGGGCCAACGTCCTGACTTTC

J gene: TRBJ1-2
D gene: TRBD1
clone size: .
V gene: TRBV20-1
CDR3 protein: CSASPGGAEIGYTF
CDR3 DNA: TGCAGTGCTAGTCCAGGGGGCGCGGAGATTGGCTACACCTTC

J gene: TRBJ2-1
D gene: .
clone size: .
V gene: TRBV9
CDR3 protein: CASSDYAHEQFF
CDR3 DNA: TGTGCCAGCAGCGACTACGCACATGAGCAGTTCTTC

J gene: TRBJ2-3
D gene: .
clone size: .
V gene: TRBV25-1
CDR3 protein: CASSGTDRSTDTQYF
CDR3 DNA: TGTGCCAGCAGTGGGACAGACCGTAGCACAGATACGCAGTATTTT

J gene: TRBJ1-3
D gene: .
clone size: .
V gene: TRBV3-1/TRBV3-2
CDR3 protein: CASSQEGRSGNTIYF
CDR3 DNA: TGTGCCAGCAGCCAAGAGGGCAGATCTGGAAACACCATATATTTT

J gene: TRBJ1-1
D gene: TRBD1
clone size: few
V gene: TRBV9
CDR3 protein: CASSGPRGQGTNTEAFF
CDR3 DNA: TGTGCCAGCAGCGGTCCCCGAGGACAGGGAACGAACACTGAAGCTTTCTTT

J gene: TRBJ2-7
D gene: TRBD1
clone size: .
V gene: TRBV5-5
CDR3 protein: CASSGTGGSYEQYF
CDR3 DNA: TGTGCCAGCAGCGGGACAGGGGGATCCTACGAGCAGTACTTC

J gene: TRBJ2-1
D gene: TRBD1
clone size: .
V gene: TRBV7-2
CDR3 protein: CASSLGGRQGRYNEQFF
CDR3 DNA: TGTGCCAGCAGCTTAGGGGGGAGACAGGGGCGTTACAATGAGCAGTTCTTC

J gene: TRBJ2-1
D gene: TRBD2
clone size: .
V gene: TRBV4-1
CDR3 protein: CASSQVPGRGRINEQFF
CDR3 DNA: TGCGCCAGCAGCCAGGTGCCAGGGAGGGGACGGATCAATGAGCAGTTCTTC

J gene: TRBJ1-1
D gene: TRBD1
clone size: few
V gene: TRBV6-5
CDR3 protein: CASSRTGRTFF
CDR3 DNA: TGTGCCAGCAGCAGGACAGGGAGGACTTTCTTT

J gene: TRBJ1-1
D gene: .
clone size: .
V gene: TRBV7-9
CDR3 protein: CASSSQGLNTEAFF
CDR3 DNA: TGTGCCAGCAGCTCTCAGGGGTTGAACACTGAAGCTTTCTTT

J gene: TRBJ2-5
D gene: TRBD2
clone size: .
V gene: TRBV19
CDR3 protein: CASSIGSSGGETQYF
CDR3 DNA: TGTGCCAGTAGTATAGGTTCTAGCGGGGGAGAGACCCAGTACTTC

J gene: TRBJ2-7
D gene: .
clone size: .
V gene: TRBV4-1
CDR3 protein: CASSQDVQQGAPYEQYF
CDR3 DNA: TGCGCCAGCAGCCAAGACGTCCAACAGGGAGCGCCCTACGAGCAGTACTTC

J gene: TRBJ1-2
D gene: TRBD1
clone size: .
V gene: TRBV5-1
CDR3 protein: CASSPDGAGTGGFGYTF
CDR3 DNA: TGCGCCAGCAGCCCCGACGGCGCCGGGACAGGGGGCTTTGGCTACACCTTC

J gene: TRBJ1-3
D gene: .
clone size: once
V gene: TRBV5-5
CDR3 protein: CASSWNSGNTIYF
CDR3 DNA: TGTGCCAGCAGCTGGAACAGTGGAAACACCATATATTTT

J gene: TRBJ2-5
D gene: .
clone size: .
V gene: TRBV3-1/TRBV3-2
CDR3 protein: CASGAGRETQYF
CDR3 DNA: TGTGCCAGCGGGGCTGGCCGAGAAACCCAGTACTTC

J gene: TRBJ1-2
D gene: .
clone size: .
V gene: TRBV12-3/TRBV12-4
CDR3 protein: CASSVRGLGYTF
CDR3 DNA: TGTGCCAGCAGTGTTAGGGGCCTTGGCTACACCTTC